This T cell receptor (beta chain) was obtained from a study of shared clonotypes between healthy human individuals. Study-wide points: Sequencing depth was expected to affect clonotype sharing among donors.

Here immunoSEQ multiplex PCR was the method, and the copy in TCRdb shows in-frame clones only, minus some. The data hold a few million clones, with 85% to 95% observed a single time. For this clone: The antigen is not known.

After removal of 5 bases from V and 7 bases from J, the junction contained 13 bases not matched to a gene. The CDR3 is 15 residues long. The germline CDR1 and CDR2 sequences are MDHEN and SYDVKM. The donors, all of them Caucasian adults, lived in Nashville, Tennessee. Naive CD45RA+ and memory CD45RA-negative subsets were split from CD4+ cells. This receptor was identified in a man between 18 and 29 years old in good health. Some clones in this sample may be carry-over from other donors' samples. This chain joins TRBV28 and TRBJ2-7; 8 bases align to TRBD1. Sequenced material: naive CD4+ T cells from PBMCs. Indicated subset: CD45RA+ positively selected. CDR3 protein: CASSIGTGNLQEQYF. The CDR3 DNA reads TGTGCCAGCAGTATCGGGACAGGAAACCTACAAGAGCAGTACTTC. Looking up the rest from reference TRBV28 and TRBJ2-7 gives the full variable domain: DVKVTQSSRYLVKRTGEKVFLECVQDMDHENMFWYRQDPGLGLRLIYFSYDVKMKEKGDIPEGYSVSREKKERFSLILESASTNQTSMYLCASSIGTGNLQEQYFGPGTRLTVT.